The next 10 T cell receptor beta chains were all read from a single sample in a study of PD-1 blockade in classical Hodgkin lymphoma. Profiled with immunoSEQ multiplex PCR; TCRdb holds only in-frame clones, not every one. Of 20,000 to 25,000 clones in the sample, roughly three quarters were seen once. Every patient was affected by relapse after autologous stem cell transplantation, while exposure to brentuximab vedotin was not uniform. The sample in question was peripheral blood mononuclear cells (PBMCs), obtained at baseline. These receptors originate from a human donor with classical Hodgkin lymphoma.

Here the CDR3 reads CASSLEVAGYGYTF. In DNA form, the CDR3 reads TGTGCCAGCAGCTTAGAGGTAGCCGGCTATGGCTACACCTTC. The rearrangement joins TRBV7-2 to TRBJ1-2; D is unresolved. V lost 1 base, J lost 4 bases, and 10 bases lay in between. This CDR3 contains 14 residues. Germline CDR1 and CDR2: SGHTA and FQGNSA. Full variable domain (missing parts from reference TRBV7-2 and TRBJ1-2): GAGVSQSPSNKVTEKGKDVELRCDPISGHTALYWYRQSLGQGLEFLIYFQGNSAPDKSGLPSDRFSAERTGGSVSTLTIQRTQQEDSAVYLCASSLEVAGYGYTFGSGTRLTVV.

The CDR3 sequence: CASSLQGGGNTEAFF. In DNA, the CDR3 is TGTGCCAGCAGCCTCCAGGGTGGGGGGAACACTGAAGCTTTCTTT. The chain joins TRBV7-2 to TRBJ1-1; weak D call: TRBD1 (5 bases). Germline CDR1 reads SGHTA; CDR2 reads FQGNSA. V lost 5 bases to trimming and J lost 1 base, with 14 bases between them. CDR3 length: 15 residues.

In nucleotides, the CDR3 is TGTGCCAGCAGGTTAATAGCGGGGGCTCACACCGGGGAGCTGTTTTTT. This sequence encodes CASRLIAGAHTGELFF. The chain couples TRBV6-7 to TRBJ2-2; 9 bases map to TRBD2. TRBV6-7 is reported as an ORF; its role is uncertain. The ends lost 6 bases at V and 3 bases at J; junction bases unmatched: 8. The CDR3 is 16 amino acids.

The gene calls are TRBV11-2 and TRBJ2-2; TRBD2 might be the D (6 bases). The CDR3 contains 16 residues. CDR1 and CDR2 from the germline V gene are SGHAT and FQNNGV. Trimming took 5 bases from V and 6 from J, leaving 19 bases between them. The CDR3 nucleotides are TGTGCCAGCAGCATATTAGTTGTGGGGGGTGCCGGGGAGCTGTTTTTT. Protein sequence: CASSILVVGGAGELFF.

The J gene is TRBJ2-7, the V gene TRBV10-3; perhaps TRBD2 as D (5 bases). This CDR3 contains 11 residues. Germline CDR1 is ENHRY and CDR2 is SYGVKD. V lost 10 bases and J 1 base, leaving 8 bases between the germline ends. The CDR3 DNA sequence: TGTGCCACCGGACTTTCCTACGAGCAGTACTTC. As protein: CATGLSYEQYF.

This clone was recorded once. The chain carries TRBV7-9 and TRBJ1-2; D uncertain. Germline-derived CDR1 and CDR2 are SEHNR and FQNEAQ (reference sequence). The CDR3 has 13 amino acids. With 5 bases removed from V and 2 bases from J, the gap between germline ends came to 9 bases. The CDR3 here is CASSPTPNYGYTF. As DNA, the CDR3 is TGTGCCAGCAGCCCGACACCAAACTATGGCTACACCTTC.

The chain links TRBV7-2 to TRBJ2-1, with a tentative D call TRBD1 (6 bases). The germline gives CDR1 SGHTA, CDR2 FQGNSA. V gave up 5 bases and J gave up 9 bases, with 20 bases separating them. The CDR3 loop spans 15 amino acids. The CDR3 DNA is TGTGCCAGCAGCCTGGGGCAGGGGCAGTTTGGTGAGCAGTTCTTC. Protein product: CASSLGQGQFGEQFF. Variable domain in full (rest from reference TRBV7-2 and TRBJ2-1): GAGVSQSPSNKVTEKGKDVELRCDPISGHTALYWYRQSLGQGLEFLIYFQGNSAPDKSGLPSDRFSAERTGGSVSTLTIQRTQQEDSAVYLCASSLGQGQFGEQFFGPGTRLTVL.

The rearrangement uses TRBV5-4 and TRBJ2-7, with D possibly being TRBD2 (6 bases). Deletions cut 6 bases from V and 3 bases from J, with 7 bases between. The CDR3 sequence is 11 residues long. From germline, CDR1 is SGHNT and CDR2 YYREEE (reference sequence). CDR3 residues: CASTGDYEQYF. The DNA for the CDR3 is TGTGCCAGCACGGGGGACTACGAGCAGTACTTC.

This chain joins TRBV18 and TRBJ2-7; D unclear. Germline V gene data show CDR1 as KGHSH and CDR2 as LQKENI. CDR3 length equals 13 residues. V lost 2 bases, J lost 1 base, and 6 bases lay in between. CDR3 bases: TGTGCCAGCTCACCAATAGGGTCCTACGAGCAGTACTTC. This gives the protein CASSPIGSYEQYF.

The gene calls are TRBV6-6 and TRBJ1-4, with a possible D match to TRBD1 (6 bases). The CDR3 extends over 14 amino acids. Trimming stripped 4 bases from V and 13 bases from J, with 19 bases between. The germline V gene has CDR1 MNHNY and CDR2 SVGAGI (reference sequence). CDR3 sequence (DNA): TGTGCCAGCAGTTCCGGGACACCCTGGGACGGACTGTTTTTT. Protein sequence: CASSSGTPWDGLFF.